This entry is about one TCR beta chain. Its matching antigen is unknown. It was with 60 Vbeta and 13 Jbeta primers that the PCR ran. Profiling relied on immunoSEQ multiplex PCR, and the TCRdb table lists in-frame clones only, not all of them. The sample carries around 100,000 clones, under 80% recorded once. Trimming left V 4 bases short and J 0 bases short, with 7 bases between. The V gene's germline CDR1 is SNHLY and CDR2 FYNNEI. The CDR3 totals 14 residues. The data derive from a study of cytomegalovirus exposure and HLA in healthy donors. Whole-study findings and limits: Analysis was carried out at a later point, and it linked a missense DCLRE1C variant to TCR beta V- and J-gene trimming. Diagnosis of cytomegalovirus status made by the classifier reportedly showed high specificity and sensitivity. Most CMV-associated TCR beta chains appeared HLA-restricted in a later analysis. Sequencing probably produced one cluster of sequence variants that were highly shared.

The V call is TRBV2, the J call TRBJ2-4; no definite D call. The TCR comes from a woman between 18 and 30 years old in good health and CMV-seropositive. The specimen was PBMCs. The DNA of the CDR3 is TGTGCCAGCAGTGCACTACTAGCCAAAAACATTCAGTACTTC. Protein product: CASSALLAKNIQYF.